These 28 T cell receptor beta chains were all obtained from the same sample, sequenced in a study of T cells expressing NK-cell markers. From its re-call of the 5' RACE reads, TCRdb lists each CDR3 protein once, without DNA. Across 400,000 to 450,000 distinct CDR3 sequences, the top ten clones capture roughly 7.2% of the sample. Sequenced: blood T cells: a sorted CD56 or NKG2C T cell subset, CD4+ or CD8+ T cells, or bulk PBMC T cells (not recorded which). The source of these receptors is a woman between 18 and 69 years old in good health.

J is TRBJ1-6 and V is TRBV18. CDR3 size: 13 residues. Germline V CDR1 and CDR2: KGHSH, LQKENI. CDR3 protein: CASSYGYNSPLHF.

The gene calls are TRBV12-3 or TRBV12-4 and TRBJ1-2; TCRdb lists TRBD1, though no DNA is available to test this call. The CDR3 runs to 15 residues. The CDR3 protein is CASSEGQGGSYGYTF.

The CDR3 loop is CASSPRGGLYNEQFF. The rearrangement links TRBV18 to TRBJ2-1; without DNA, the TCRdb call of TRBD1 cannot be checked. The CDR3 has 15 residues. The germline CDR1 and CDR2 sequences are KGHSH and LQKENI.

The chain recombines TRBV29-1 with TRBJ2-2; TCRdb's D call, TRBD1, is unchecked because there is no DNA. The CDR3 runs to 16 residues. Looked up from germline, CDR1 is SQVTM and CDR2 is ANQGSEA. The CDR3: CSVEAPGQGVSGELFF.

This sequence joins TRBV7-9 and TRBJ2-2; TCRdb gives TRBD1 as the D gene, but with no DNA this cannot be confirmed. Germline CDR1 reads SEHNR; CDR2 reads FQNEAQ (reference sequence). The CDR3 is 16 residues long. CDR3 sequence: CASSQGQFANTGELFF.

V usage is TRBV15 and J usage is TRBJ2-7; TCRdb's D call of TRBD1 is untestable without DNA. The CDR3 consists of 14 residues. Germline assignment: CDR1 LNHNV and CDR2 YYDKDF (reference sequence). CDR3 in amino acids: CATSGGTGAYEQYF.

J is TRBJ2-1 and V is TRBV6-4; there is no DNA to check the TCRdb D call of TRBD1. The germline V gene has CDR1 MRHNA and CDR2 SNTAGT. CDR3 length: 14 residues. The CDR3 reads CASSERGAYNEQFF.

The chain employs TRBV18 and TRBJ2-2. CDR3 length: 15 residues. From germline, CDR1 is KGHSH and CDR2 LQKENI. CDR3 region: CASSPIRQNTGELFF.

The CDR3 loop is CASSRTPRLSYNSPLHF. The chain links TRBV4-3 to TRBJ1-6. The CDR3 totals 17 residues. Per the germline V gene, CDR1 is LGHNA and CDR2 is YSLEER.

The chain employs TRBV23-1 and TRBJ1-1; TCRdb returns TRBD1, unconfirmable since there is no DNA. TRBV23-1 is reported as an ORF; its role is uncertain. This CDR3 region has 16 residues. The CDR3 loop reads CASSLNGPGSNTEAFF.

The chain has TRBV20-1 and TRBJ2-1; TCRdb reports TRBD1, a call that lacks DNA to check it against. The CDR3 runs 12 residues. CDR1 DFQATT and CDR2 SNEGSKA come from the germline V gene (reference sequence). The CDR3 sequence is CSARDRGNEQFF.

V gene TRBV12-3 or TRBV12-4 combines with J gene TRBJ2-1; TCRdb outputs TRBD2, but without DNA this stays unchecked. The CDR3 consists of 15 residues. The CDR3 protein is CASSLWRGGSNEQFF.

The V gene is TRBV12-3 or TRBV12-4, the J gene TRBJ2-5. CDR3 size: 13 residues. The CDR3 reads CASRSDRQETQYF.

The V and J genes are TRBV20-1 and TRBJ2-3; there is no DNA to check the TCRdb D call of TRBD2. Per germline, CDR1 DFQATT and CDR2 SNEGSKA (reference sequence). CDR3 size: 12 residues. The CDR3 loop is CSRSSGTDTQYF.

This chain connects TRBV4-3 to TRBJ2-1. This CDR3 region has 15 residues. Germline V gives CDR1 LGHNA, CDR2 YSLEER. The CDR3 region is CASSQAFYGHNEQFF.

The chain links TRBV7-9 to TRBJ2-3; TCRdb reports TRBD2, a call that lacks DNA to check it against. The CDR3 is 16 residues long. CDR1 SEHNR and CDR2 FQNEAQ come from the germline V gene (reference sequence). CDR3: CASSSEAAEGGDTQYF.

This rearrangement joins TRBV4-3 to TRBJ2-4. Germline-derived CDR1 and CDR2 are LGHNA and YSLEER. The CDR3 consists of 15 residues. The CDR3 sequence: CASSQDRASKDIQYF.

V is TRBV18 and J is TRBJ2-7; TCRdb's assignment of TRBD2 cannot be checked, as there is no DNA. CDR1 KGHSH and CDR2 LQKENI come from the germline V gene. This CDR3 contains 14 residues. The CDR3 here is CASSPGLSTYEQYF.

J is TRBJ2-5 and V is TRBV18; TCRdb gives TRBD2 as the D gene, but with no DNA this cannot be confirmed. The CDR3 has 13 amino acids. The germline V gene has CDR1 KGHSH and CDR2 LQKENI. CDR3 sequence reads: CASSAGSQETQYF. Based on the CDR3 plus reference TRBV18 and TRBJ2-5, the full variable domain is NAGVMQNPRHLVRRRGQEARLRCSPMKGHSHVYWYRQLPEEGLKFMVYLQKENIIDESGMPKERFSAEFPKEGPSILRIQQVVRGDSAAYFCASSAGSQETQYFGPGTRLLVL.

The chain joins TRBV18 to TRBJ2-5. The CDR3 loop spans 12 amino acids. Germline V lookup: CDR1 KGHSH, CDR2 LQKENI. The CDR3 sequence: CASSPSEETQYF.

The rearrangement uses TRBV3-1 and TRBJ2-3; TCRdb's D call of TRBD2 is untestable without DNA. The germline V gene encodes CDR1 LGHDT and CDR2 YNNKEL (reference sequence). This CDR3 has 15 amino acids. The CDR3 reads CASSQERVLTDTQYF.

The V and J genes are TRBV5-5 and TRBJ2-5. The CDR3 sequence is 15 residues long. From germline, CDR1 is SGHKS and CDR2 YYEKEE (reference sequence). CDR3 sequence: CASSLAVGSGETQYF.

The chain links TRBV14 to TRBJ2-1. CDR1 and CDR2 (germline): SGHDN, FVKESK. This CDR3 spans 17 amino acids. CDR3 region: CASSQDLDGRAHNEQFF.

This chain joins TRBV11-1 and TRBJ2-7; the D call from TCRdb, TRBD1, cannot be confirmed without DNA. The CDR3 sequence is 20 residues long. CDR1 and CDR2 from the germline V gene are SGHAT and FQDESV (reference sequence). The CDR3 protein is CASSLAVLAARTGESYEQYF.

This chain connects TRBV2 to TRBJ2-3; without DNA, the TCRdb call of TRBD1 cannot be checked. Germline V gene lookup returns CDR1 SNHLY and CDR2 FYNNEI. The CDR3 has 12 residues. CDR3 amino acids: CATSQGTDTQYF.

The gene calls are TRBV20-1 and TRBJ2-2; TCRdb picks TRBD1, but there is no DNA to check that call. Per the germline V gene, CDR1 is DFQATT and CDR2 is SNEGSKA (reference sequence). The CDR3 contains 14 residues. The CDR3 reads CSASRGPNTGELFF.

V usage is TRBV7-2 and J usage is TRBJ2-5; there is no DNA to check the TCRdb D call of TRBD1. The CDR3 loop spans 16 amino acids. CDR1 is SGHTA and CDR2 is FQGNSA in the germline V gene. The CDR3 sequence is CASSLNPGRYQEAQYF.

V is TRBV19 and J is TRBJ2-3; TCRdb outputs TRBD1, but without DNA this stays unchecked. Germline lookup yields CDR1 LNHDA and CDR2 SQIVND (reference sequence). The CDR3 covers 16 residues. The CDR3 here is CASTPSVDYSTDTQYF.